Sequencing of this T cell receptor beta chain was carried out in a study of cytomegalovirus exposure and HLA in healthy donors. Study-wide results and limits: In an earlier analysis, most TCR beta V segments were productive about 90% or about 30% of the time.

The PCR had 60 Vbeta and 13 Jbeta primers. The table came from immunoSEQ multiplex PCR; TCRdb's copy has only in-frame clones and leaves some out. The sample contains approximately 150,000 clones, 75% to 90% of which appear only once. On this clone: Its cognate antigen is unknown.

V was pared by 3 bases and J by 7 bases, with 11 bases of the junction left unmatched. Germline loops: CDR1 SGDLS, CDR2 YYNGEE. The CDR3 consists of 16 residues. The chain employs TRBV9 and TRBJ1-4, with 8 bases matching TRBD1. Sequenced input: PBMCs. The TCR originated in a woman in her thirties in good health and CMV-seronegative. The DNA for the CDR3 is TGTGCCAGCAGCGAGGCGCCAGGGACAGGAGGTGAAAAACTGTTTTTT. Residues: CASSEAPGTGGEKLFF.